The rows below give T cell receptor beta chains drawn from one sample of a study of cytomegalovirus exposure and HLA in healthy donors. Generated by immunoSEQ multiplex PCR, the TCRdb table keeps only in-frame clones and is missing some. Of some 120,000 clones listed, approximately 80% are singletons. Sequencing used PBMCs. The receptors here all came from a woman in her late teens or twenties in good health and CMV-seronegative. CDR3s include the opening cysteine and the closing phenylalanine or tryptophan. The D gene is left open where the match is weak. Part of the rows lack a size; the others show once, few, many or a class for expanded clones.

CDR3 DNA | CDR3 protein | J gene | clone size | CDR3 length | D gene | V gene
TGTGCCAGCTCACCCGGGGATTTTGGGTCTTTCGCCGAGACCCAGTACTTC | CASSPGDFGSFAETQYF | TRBJ2-5 | NA | 17 | NA | TRBV18
TGTGCCAGCAGCCAGCGACTAGCGGGAGAAGAGCAGTACTTC | CASSQRLAGEEQYF | TRBJ2-7 | NA | 14 | TRBD2 | TRBV13
TGTGCCTGGGCGACAGGGGGACAGCCCCAGCATTTT | CAWATGGQPQHF | TRBJ1-5 | NA | 12 | TRBD1 | TRBV30
TGTGCCAGCAGCTTAACGCTAGGACTAGCGGGAGAGACCCAGTACTTC | CASSLTLGLAGETQYF | TRBJ2-5 | NA | 16 | TRBD2 | TRBV7-6
TGTGCCAGCAGCTCTGGACAGGCGTCGAGGGGGACCCAGTACTTC | CASSSGQASRGTQYF | TRBJ2-5 | NA | 15 | TRBD1 | TRBV14
TGTGCCAGCAGCCTCGACAGGGTTTTGAGGCAGCCCCAGCATTTT | CASSLDRVLRQPQHF | TRBJ1-5 | NA | 15 | TRBD1 | TRBV6-5
TGCGCCAGCAGCTCCGGGGATACGCAGTATTTT | CASSSGDTQYF | TRBJ2-3 | NA | 11 | NA | TRBV5-1
TGTGCCAGCAGCTTCCAGGGGGCGTACAATGAGCAGTTCTTC | CASSFQGAYNEQFF | TRBJ2-1 | NA | 14 | TRBD1 | TRBV7-6
TGTGCCAGCAGCTCCCCAGGTGGTGGGGAGACCCAGTACTTC | CASSSPGGGETQYF | TRBJ2-5 | NA | 14 | NA | TRBV5-4
TGTGCCAGCAGCCCTTTTAGAGGAGACCTCCACTTT | CASSPFRGDLHF | TRBJ1-6 | NA | 12 | NA | TRBV7-2
TGCAGCGTTAGTGGTGATAGCGGCTACGAGCAGTACTTC | CSVSGDSGYEQYF | TRBJ2-7 | NA | 13 | NA | TRBV29-1
TGTGCCAGCAGCTTGCGTCCGGGACAGTCCTCTGGGGCCAACGTCCTGACTTTC | CASSLRPGQSSGANVLTF | TRBJ2-6 | few | 18 | TRBD1 | TRBV5-4
TGTGCCACCGGGGAGAGAGAGACCCAGTACTTC | CATGERETQYF | TRBJ2-5 | NA | 11 | NA | TRBV6-6